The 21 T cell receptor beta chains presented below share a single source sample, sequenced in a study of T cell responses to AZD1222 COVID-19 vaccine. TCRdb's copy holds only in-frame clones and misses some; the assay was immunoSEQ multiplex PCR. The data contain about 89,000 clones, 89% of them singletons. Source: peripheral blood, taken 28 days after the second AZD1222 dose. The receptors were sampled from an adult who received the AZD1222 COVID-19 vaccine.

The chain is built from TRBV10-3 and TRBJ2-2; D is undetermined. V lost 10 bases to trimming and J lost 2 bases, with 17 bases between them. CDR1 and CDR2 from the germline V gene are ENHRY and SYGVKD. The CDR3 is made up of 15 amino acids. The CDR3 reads CATTETLTNTGELFF. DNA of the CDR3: TGTGCCACTACGGAGACCCTGACTAACACCGGGGAGCTGTTTTTT.

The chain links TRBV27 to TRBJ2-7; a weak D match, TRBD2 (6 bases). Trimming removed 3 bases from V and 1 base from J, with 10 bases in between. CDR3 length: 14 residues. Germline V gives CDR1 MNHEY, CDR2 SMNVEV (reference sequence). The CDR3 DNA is TGTGCCAGCAGTTTTCGCGGGGTGTCCTACGAGCAGTACTTC. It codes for CASSFRGVSYEQYF.

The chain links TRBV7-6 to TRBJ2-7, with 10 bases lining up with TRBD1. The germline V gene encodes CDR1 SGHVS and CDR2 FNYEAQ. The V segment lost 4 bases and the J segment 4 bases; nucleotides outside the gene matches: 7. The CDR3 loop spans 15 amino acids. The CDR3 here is CASSSIGDRGYEQYF. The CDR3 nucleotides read TGTGCCAGCAGCTCGATTGGGGACAGGGGTTACGAGCAGTACTTC.

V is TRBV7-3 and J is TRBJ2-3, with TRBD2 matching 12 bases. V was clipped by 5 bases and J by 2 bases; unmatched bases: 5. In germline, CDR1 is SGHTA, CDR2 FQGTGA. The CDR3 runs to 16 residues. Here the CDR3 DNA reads TGTGCCAGCAGCGGTTCTAGCGGGGGGGACACAGATACGCAGTATTTT. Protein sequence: CASSGSSGGDTDTQYF.

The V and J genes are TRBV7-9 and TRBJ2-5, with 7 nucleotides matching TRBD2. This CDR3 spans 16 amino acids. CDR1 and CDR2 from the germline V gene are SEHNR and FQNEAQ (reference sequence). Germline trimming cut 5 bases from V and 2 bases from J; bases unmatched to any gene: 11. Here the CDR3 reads CASSRPWTRGQETQYF. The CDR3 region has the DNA TGTGCCAGCAGCCGACCTTGGACTAGAGGACAAGAGACCCAGTACTTC.

This chain's CDR3 is CASSFTGTGGSNEKLFF. The CDR3 bases are TGTGCCAGCAGCTTCACCGGGACGGGAGGCTCAAATGAAAAACTGTTTTTT. The V and J genes are TRBV5-8 and TRBJ1-4; perhaps TRBD1 as D (5 bases). From germline, CDR1 is SGHTS and CDR2 YDEGEE. CDR3 size: 17 residues. V gave up 2 bases and J gave up 5 bases, with 19 bases separating them.

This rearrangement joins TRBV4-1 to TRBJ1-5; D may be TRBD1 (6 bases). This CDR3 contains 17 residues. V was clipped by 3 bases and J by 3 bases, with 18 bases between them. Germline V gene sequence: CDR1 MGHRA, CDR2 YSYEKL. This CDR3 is CASSHPTGGNDNQPQHF. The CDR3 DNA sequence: TGCGCCAGCAGCCACCCTACGGGGGGCAATGACAATCAGCCCCAGCATTTT.

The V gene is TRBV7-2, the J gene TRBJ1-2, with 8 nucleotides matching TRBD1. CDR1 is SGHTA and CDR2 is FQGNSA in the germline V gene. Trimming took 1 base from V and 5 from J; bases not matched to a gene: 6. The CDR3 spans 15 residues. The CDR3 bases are TGTGCCAGCAGCTTAGGGCCGGGACAGGCGTATGGCTACACCTTC. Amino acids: CASSLGPGQAYGYTF.

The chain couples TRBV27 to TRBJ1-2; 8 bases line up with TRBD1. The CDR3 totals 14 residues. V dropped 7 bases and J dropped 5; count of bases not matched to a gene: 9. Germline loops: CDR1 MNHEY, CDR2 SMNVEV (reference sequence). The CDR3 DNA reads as TGTGCCAGCACCTCGGGACAGGCGGCGTATGGCTACACCTTC. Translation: CASTSGQAAYGYTF.

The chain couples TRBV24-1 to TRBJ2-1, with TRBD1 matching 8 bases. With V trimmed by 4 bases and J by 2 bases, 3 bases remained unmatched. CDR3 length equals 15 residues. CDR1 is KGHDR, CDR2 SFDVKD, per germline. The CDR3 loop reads CATSDPGQAYNEQFF. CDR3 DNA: TGTGCCACCAGTGACCCGGGACAGGCCTACAATGAGCAGTTCTTC.

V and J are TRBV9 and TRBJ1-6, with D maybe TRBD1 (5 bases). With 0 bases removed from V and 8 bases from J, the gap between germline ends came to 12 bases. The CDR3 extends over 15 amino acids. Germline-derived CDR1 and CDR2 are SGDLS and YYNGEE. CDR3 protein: CASSVEGRDYSPLHF. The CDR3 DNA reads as TGTGCCAGCAGCGTAGAGGGCAGGGATTATTCACCCCTCCACTTT.

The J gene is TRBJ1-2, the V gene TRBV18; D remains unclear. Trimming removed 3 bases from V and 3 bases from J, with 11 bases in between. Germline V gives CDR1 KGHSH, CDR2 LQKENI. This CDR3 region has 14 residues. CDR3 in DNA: TGTGCCAGCTCACCTGGAGACGGGGACTATGGCTACACCTTC. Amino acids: CASSPGDGDYGYTF.

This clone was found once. DNA for the CDR3: TGTGCCAGCAGTTTCGTAGCAGGGACAGTCTATGGCTACACCTTC. Its translation: CASSFVAGTVYGYTF. V is TRBV27 and J is TRBJ1-2, with TRBD1 identical over 7 bases. After removal of 3 bases from V and 4 bases from J, the junction contained 8 bases not matched to a gene. The CDR3 covers 15 residues. Germline V gene sequence: CDR1 MNHEY, CDR2 SMNVEV (reference sequence).

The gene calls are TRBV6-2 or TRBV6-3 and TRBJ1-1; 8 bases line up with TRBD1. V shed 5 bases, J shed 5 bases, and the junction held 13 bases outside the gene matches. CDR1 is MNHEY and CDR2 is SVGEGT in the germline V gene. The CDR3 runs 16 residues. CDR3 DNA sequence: TGTGCCAGCAGTCCCCGGTTCAGGGGGCGATGGACTGAAGCTTTCTTT. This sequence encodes CASSPRFRGRWTEAFF.

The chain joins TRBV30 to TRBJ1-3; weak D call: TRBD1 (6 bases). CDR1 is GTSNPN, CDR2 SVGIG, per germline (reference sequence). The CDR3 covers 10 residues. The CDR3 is CAVEGDTIYF. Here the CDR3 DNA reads TGTGCTGTCGAGGGGGACACCATATATTTT.

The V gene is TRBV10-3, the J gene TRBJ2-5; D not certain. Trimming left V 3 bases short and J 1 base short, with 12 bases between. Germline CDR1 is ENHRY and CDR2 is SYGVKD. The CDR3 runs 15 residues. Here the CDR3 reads CAISEGLGSQETQYF. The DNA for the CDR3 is TGTGCCATCAGTGAAGGTCTAGGCAGCCAAGAGACCCAGTACTTC.

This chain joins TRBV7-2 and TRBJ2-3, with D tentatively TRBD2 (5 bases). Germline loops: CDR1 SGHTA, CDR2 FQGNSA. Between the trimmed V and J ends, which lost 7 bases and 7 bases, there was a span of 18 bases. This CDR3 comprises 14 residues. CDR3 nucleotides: TGTGCCAGCACAAAATATACGGACTTGTATACGCAGTATTTT. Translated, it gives CASTKYTDLYTQYF.

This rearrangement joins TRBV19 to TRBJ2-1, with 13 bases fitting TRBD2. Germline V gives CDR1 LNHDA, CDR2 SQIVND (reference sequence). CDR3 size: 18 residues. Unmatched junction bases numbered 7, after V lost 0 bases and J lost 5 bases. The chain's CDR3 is CASSIDPPGTSGDNEQFF. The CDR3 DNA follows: TGTGCCAGTAGTATAGATCCCCCGGGGACTAGCGGGGACAATGAGCAGTTCTTC.

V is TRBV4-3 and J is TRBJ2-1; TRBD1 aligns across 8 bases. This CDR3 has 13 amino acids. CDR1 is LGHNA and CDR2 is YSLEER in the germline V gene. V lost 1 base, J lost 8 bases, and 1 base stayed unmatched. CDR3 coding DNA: TGCGCCAGCAGCCAAGTGGGACAGGATGAGCAGTTCTTC. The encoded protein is CASSQVGQDEQFF.

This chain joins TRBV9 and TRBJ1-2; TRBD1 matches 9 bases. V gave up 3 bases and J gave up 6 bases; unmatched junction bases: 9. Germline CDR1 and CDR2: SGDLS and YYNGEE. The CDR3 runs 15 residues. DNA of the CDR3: TGTGCCAGCAGCGCATCCGGGACAGGGATGAATGGCTACACCTTC. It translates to CASSASGTGMNGYTF.

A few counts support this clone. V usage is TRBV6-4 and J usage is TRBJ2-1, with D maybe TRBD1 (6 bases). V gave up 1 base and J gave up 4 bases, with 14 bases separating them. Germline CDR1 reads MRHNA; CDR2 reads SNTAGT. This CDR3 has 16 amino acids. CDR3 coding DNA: TGTGCCAGCAGTGACTTAGGCAGGGGAAGTTACAATGAGCAGTTCTTC. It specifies CASSDLGRGSYNEQFF.